The entry below gives a single T cell receptor beta chain sequence along with its context. Its target is not known. The sample is drawn from a study of shared clonotypes between healthy human individuals. Study-wide results and caveats: Non-shared clonotypes had lower generation probabilities than clonotypes shared by all four sorted-subset donors.

This CDR3 spans 19 amino acids. CDR1 is SGHDT and CDR2 is YYEEEE in the germline V gene. Trimming cost V 3 bases and J 0 bases, with 24 bases left between them. Libraries were prepared by immunoSEQ multiplex PCR; TCRdb keeps only in-frame clonotypes and omits some of them. The sample yields millions of clones, around nine tenths seen once. This chain links TRBV5-6 with TRBJ1-2; D is perhaps TRBD1 (5 bases). Material for sequencing was naive CD4+ T cells sorted from blood. Described subset: CD45RA+ positively selected. This clonotype originated in a man aged 18 to 35 in good health. CDR3 sequence (DNA): TGTGCCAGCAGCTCCCTCAGGGTCGGGCGTCGTACTTCTAACTATGGCTACACCTTC. Protein sequence: CASSSLRVGRRTSNYGYTF.